This entry is about one T cell receptor (beta chain). The sample belongs to a study of patients and donors after allogeneic stem cell transplantation. V dropped 5 bases and J dropped 1; count of bases not matched to a gene: 4. The CDR3 runs to 15 residues. In germline, CDR1 is SGHKS, CDR2 YYEKEE (reference sequence). MiXCR was run by TCRdb on the RT-PCR reads, yielding one entry per CDR3 protein. The profile shows fewer than 500,000 distinct CDR3 sequences, 16% of them singletons. The genes are TRBV5-5 and TRBJ2-2; 8 positions match TRBD1. The clonotype was recovered from a human donor who was either an allogeneic HSCT recipient or a stem cell or donor lymphocyte infusion donor (not recorded which). It is not recorded whose cells these are; they may come from a transplant donor. Sequencing used blood, either unsorted or a sorted T cell fraction (not recorded which). The CDR3 DNA reads TGTGCCAGCAGATCCGGGACAGGGAACACCGGGGAGCTGTTTTTT. It translates to CASRSGTGNTGELFF.